There are a few counts of the clone carrying this T cell receptor beta chain. The antigen remains unidentified. This sample was included in a study of graft-versus-host responses after intestinal transplantation. About the study: The study gave all recipients anti-thymocyte globulin induction, then tacrolimus and steroids for about 3 years.

Using immunoSEQ multiplex PCR, the repertoire was profiled, and TCRdb retains in-frame clones only, with some absent. The table records around 30,000 clones, roughly 85% of them present only once. Study findings and constraints: Within allografts, high graft-versus-host to host-versus-graft clonal ratios were seen among patients with graft-donor T cell macrochimerism. GvH clones were identified in recipient marrow, with some first appearing in ileum or blood. Peak GvH clone levels in circulation were associated with early post-transplant HvG declines.

CDR3 length: 15 amino acids. Germline V CDR1 and CDR2: ENHRY, SYGVKD. V was pared by 0 bases and J by 5 bases, with 4 bases of the junction left unmatched. Sequences were derived from PBMCs, sampled 450 to 460 days after intestinal transplantation. The chain has TRBV10-3 and TRBJ2-7, with 10 bases fitting TRBD1. The receptor comes from a human patient who received an intestinal transplant, so some T cells may come from the graft donor. CDR3 residues: CAISESPTGGNEQYF. The CDR3 coding sequence is TGTGCCATCAGTGAGTCTCCGACAGGGGGCAACGAGCAGTACTTC.